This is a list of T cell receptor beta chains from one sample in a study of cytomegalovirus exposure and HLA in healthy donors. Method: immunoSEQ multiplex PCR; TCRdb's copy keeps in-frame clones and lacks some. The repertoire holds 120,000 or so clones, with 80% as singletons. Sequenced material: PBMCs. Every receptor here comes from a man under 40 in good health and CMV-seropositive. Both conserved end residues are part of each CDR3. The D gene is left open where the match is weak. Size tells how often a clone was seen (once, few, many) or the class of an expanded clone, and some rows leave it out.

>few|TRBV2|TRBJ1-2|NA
TGTGCCAGCAGTGAGGCAGACTATGGCTACACCTTC
CASSEADYGYTF
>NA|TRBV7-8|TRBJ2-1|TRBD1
TGTGCCAGCAGCCCAAGGGCAGGGGGCTGGTACAATGAGCAGTTCTTC
CASSPRAGGWYNEQFF
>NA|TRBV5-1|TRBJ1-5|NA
TGCGCCAGCAGCCAGGACGGGACTTATGGTCAGCCCCAGCATTTT
CASSQDGTYGQPQHF
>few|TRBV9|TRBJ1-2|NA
TGTGCCAGCAGCGTAGGCAGGGTGGGCGGCTACACCTTC
CASSVGRVGGYTF
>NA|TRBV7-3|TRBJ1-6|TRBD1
TGTGCCAGCAGCTTCCAGGGGGCGCGTTCACCCCTCCACTTT
CASSFQGARSPLHF
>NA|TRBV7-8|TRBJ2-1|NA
TGTGCCAGCACGAGATCCTACAATGAGCAGTTCTTC
CASTRSYNEQFF
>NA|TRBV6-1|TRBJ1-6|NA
TGTGCCAGCAGTGAAATCCCCCCAGGATCACCCCTCCACTTT
CASSEIPPGSPLHF
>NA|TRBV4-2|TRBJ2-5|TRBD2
TGTGCCAGCAGCCATAGCGGGGGAGAAGGGACCCAGTACTTC
CASSHSGGEGTQYF
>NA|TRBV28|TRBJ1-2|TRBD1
TGTGCCAGCACCCGACAGGGAGGAGAGGACTATGGCTACACCTTC
CASTRQGGEDYGYTF
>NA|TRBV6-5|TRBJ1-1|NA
TGTGCCAGCAGTTACTCCCAGGGTAACACTGAAGCTTTCTTT
CASSYSQGNTEAFF
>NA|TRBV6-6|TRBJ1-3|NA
TGTGCCAGCAGTTATAGCGGCTCTGGAAACACCATATATTTT
CASSYSGSGNTIYF
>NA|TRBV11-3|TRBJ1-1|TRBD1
TGTGCCAGCAGCCCAAGTGCCAGGGGGGACACTGAAGCTTTCTTT
CASSPSARGDTEAFF
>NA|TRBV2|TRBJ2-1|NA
TGTGCCAGCAGGACTAGTGCTGAGCAGTTCTTC
CASRTSAEQFF